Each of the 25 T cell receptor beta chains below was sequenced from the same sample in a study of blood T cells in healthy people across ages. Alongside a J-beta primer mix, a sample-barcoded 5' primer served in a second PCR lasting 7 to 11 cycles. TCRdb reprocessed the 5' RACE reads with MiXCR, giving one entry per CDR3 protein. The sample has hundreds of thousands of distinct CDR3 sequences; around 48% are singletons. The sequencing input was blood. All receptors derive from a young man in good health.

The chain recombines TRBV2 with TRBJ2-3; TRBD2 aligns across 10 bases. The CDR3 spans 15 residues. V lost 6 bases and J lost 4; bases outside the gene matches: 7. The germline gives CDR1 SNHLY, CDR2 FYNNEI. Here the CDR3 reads CASRVASGSADTQYF. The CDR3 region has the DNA TGTGCCAGCAGGGTAGCTAGCGGGAGCGCAGATACGCAGTATTTT.

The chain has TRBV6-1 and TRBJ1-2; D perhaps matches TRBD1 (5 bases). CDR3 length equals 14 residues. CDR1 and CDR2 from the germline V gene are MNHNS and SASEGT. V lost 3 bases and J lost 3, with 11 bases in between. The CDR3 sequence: CASSDLARDYGYTF. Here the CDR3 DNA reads TGTGCCAGCAGTGATTTGGCCAGGGACTATGGCTACACCTTC.

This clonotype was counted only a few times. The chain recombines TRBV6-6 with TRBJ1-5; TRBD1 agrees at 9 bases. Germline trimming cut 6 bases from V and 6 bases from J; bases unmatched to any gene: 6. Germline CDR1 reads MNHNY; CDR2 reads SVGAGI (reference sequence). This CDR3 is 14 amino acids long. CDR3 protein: CASRYRGQGQPQHF. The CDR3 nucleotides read TGTGCCAGCAGGTACAGGGGGCAAGGTCAGCCCCAGCATTTT.

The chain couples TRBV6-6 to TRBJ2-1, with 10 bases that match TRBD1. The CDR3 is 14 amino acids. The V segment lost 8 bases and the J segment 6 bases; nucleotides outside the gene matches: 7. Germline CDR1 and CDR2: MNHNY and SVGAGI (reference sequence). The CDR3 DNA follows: TGTGCCAGCTTGACGGGACAGGGGAGCAATGAGCAGTTCTTC. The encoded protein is CASLTGQGSNEQFF.

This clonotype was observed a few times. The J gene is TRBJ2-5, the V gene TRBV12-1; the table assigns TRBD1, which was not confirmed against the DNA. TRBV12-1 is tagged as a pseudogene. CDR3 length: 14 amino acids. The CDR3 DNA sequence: TGTGCCAGCAGCCCGGGACAGACCCAAGAGACCCAGTACTTC. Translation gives CASSPGQTQETQYF.

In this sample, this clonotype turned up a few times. The CDR3 nucleotides are TGTGCCAGCAGCGTCGGGACAGGGGGCATGAATGAGCAGTTCTTC. This translates into CASSVGTGGMNEQFF. V gene TRBV9 combines with J gene TRBJ2-1; TRBD1 agrees at 12 bases. Germline-derived CDR1 and CDR2 are SGDLS and YYNGEE. The CDR3 length is 15 residues. V shed 2 bases and J 7 bases; nucleotides not matched to a gene: 4.

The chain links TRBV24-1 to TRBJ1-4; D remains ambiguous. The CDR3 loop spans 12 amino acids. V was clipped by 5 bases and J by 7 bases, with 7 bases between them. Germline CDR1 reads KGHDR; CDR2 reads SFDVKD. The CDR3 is CATSGPGEKLFF. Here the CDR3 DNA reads TGTGCCACCAGTGGCCCAGGTGAAAAACTGTTTTTT.

CDR3 bases: TGTGCCAGCAGTGGGGCTGAAAGAGAGCAGTACTTC. Its protein product is CASSGAEREQYF. The gene calls are TRBV12-3 or TRBV12-4 and TRBJ2-5; a weak D match, TRBD1 (5 bases). The CDR3 contains 12 residues. V lost 5 bases and J 11 bases, leaving 15 bases between the germline ends.

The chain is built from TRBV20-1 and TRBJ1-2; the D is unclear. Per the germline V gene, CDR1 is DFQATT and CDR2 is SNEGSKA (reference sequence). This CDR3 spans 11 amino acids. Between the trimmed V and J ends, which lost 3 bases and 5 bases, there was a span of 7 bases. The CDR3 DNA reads TGCAGTGCTAGCGGGAAGTATGGCTACACCTTC. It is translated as CSASGKYGYTF.

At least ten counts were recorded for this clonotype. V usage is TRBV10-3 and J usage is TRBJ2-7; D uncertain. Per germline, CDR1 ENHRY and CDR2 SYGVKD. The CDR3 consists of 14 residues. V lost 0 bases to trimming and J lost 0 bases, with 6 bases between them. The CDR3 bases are TGTGCCATCAGTGAGTCAACAGACTCCTACGAGCAGTACTTC. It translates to CAISESTDSYEQYF.

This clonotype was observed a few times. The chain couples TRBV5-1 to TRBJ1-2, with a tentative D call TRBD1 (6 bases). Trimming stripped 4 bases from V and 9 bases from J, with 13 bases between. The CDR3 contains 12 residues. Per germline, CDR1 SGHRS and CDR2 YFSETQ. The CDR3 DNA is TGCGCCAGCAGCAATTACAGGGAGAGCTACACCTTC. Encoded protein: CASSNYRESYTF.

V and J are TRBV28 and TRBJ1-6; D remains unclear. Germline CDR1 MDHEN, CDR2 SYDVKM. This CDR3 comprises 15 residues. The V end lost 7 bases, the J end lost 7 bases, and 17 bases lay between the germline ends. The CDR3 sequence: CASIAPDGENSPLHF. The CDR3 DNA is TGTGCCAGCATCGCTCCGGACGGGGAAAATTCACCCCTCCACTTT.

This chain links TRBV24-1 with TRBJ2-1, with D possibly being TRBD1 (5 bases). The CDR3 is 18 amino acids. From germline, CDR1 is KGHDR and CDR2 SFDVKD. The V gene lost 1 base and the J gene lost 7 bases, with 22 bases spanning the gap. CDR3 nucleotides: TGTGCCACCAGTGATTTTCGTACAGGCTACACCCGGCGTAATGAGCAGTTCTTC. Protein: CATSDFRTGYTRRNEQFF.

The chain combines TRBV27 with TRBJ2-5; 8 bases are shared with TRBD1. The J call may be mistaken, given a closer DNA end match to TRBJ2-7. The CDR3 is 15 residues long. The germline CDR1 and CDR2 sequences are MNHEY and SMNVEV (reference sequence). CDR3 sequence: CASSLFGTGLYEQYF. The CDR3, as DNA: TGTGCCAGCAGTTTATTCGGGACAGGCCTCTACGAGCAGTACTTC.

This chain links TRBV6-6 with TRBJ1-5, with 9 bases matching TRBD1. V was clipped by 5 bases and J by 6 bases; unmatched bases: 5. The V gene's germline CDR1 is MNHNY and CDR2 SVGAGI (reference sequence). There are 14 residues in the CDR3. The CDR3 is CASSRTGEGQPQHF. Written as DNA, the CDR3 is TGTGCCAGCAGTCGGACAGGGGAAGGTCAGCCCCAGCATTTT.

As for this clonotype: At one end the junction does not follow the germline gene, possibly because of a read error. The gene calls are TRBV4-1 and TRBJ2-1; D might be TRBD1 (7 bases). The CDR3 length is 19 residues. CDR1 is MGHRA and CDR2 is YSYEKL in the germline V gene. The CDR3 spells CAGSHLKGGGTSSYNEQFF. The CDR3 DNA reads TGCGCCGGCAGCCACCTTAAAGGGGGCGGGACGAGCTCCTACAATGAGCAGTTCTTC.

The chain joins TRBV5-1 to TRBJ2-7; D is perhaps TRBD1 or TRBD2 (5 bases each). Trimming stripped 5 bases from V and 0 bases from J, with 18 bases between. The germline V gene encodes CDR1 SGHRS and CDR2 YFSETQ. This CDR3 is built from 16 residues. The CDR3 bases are TGCGCCAGCAGTGAAAAAAGGGGACGAAACTCCTACGAGCAGTACTTC. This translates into CASSEKRGRNSYEQYF.

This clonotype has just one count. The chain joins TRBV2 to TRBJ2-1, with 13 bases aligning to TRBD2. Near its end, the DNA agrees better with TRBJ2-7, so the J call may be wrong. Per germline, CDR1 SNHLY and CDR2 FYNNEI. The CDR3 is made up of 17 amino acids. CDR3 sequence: CASSARLAGGSYNEQYF. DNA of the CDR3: TGTGCCAGCAGTGCAAGACTAGCGGGGGGCTCCTACAATGAGCAGTACTTC.

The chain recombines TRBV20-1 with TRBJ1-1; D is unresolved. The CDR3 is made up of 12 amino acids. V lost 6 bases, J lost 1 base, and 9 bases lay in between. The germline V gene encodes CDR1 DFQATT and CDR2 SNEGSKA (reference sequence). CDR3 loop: CSAARGNTEAFF. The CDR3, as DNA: TGCAGTGCCGCGCGGGGGAACACTGAAGCTTTCTTT.

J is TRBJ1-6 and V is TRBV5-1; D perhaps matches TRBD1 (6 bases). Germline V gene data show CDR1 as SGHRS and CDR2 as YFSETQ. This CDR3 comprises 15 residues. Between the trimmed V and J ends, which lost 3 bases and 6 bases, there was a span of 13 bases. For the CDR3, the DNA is TGCGCCAGCAGCTCGACAGGTCCGGGTAATTCACCCCTCCACTTT. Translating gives CASSSTGPGNSPLHF. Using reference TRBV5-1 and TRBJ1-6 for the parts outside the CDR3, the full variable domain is KAGVTQTPRYLIKTRGQQVTLSCSPISGHRSVSWYQQTPGQGLQFLFEYFSETQRNKGNFPGRFSGRQFSNSRSEMNVSTLELGDSALYLCASSSTGPGNSPLHFGNGTRLTVT.

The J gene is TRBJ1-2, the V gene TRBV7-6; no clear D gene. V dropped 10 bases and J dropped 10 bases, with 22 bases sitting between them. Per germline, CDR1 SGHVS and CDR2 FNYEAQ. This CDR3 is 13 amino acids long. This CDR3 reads CATGPRQSAAYTF. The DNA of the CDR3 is TGTGCCACCGGACCTAGACAATCCGCGGCCTACACCTTC.

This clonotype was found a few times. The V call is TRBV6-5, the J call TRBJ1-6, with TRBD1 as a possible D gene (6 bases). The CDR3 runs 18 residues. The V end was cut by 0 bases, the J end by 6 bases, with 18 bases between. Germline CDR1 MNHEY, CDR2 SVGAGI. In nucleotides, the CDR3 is TGTGCCAGCAGTTACTCCCTTATAAATACAGGGTCTAATTCACCCCTCCACTTT. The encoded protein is CASSYSLINTGSNSPLHF.

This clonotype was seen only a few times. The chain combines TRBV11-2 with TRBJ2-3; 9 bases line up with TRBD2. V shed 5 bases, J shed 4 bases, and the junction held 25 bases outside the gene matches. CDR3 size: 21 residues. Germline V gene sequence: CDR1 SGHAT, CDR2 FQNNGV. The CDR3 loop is CASSPRYRSGGPLEGPDTQYF. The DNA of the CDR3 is TGTGCCAGCAGCCCGCGTTACCGCAGCGGGGGGCCGCTCGAGGGACCAGATACGCAGTATTTT.

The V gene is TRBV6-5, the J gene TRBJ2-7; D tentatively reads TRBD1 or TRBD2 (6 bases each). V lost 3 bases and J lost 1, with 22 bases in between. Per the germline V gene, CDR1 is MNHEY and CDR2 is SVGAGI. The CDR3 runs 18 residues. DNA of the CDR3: TGTGCCAGCAGTTATCGGGCCAAGAGGGGGGCCCGATCCTACGAGCAGTACTTC. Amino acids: CASSYRAKRGARSYEQYF.

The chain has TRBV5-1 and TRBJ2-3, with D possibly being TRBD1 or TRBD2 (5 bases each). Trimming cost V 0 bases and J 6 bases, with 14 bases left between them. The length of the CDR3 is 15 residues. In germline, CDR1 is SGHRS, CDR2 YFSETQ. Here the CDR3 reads CASSLEGPWRDTQYF. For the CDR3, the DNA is TGCGCCAGCAGCTTGGAGGGGCCGTGGAGGGATACGCAGTATTTT.